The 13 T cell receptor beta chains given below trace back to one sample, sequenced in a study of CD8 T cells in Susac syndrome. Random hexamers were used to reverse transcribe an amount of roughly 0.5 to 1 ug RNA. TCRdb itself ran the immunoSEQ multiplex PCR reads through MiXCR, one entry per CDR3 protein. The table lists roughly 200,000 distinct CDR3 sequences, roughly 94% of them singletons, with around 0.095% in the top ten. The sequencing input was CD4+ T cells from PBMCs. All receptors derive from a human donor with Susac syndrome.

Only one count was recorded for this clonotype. CDR3 residues: CSATSHSGANVLTF. The DNA of the CDR3 is TGCAGTGCTACATCCCACTCTGGGGCCAACGTCCTGACTTTC. The rearrangement links TRBV20-1 to TRBJ2-6, with no clear D. This CDR3 has 14 amino acids. Per germline, CDR1 DFQATT and CDR2 SNEGSKA (reference sequence). Trimming took off 4 bases at V and 0 bases at J, with 7 bases between the two ends.

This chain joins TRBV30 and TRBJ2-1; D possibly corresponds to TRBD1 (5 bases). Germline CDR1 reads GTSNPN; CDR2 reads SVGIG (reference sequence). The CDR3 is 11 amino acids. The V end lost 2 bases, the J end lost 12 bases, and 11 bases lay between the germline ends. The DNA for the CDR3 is TGTGCCTGGAGTCCTGGACACCTGCAGTTCTTC. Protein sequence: CAWSPGHLQFF.

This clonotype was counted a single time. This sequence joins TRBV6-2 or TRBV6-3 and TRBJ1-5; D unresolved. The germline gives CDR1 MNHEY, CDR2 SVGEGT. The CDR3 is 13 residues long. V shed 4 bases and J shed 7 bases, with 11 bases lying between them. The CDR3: CASSLGNSQPQHF. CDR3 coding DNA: TGTGCCAGCAGTTTGGGCAACTCGCAGCCCCAGCATTTT.

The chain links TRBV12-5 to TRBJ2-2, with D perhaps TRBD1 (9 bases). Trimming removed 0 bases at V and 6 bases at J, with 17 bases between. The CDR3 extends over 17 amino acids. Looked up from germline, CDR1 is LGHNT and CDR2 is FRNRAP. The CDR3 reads CASGLVIAGTGPGELFF. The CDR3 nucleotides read TGTGCTAGTGGTTTGGTAATAGCGGGGACAGGGCCCGGGGAGCTGTTTTTT.

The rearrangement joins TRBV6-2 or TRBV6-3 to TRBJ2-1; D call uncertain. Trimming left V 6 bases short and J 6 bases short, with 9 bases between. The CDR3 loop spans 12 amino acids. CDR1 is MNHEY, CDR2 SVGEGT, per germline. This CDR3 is CASRKGPNEQFF. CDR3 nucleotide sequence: TGTGCCAGCAGAAAAGGTCCCAATGAGCAGTTCTTC.

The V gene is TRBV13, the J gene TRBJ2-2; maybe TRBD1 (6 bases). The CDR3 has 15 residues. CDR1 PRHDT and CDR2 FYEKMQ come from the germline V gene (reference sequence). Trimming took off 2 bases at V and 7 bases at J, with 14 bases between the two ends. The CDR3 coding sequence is TGTGCCAGCAGCTTAATGTCAGGGGCCATCGGGGAGCTGTTTTTT. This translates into CASSLMSGAIGELFF.

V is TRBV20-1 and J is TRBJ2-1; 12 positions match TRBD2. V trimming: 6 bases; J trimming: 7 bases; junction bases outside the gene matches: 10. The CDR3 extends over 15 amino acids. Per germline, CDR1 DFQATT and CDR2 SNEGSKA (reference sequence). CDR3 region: CSADNLAGGQNEQFF. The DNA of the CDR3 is TGCAGTGCAGACAATCTAGCGGGGGGGCAAAATGAGCAGTTCTTC.

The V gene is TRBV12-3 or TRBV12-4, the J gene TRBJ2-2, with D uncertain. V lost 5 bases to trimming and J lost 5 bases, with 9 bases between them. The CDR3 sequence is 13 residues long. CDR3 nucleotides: TGTGCCAGCAGTCCCCGATGGACCGGGGAGCTGTTTTTT. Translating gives CASSPRWTGELFF.

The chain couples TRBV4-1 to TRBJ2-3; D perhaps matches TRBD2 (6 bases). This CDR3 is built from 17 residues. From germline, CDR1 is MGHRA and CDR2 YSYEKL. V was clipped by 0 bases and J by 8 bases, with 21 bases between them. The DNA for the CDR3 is TGCGCCAGCAGCCAAGATCGACGGGAGACCTTGTTCGGTACGCAGTATTTT. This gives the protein CASSQDRRETLFGTQYF.

The CDR3 loop is CASSLVSGQGNIQYF. In DNA form, the CDR3 reads TGTGCCAGCAGCTTAGTTTCGGGACAGGGCAATATCCAGTACTTC. The V and J genes are TRBV7-2 and TRBJ2-5, with 9 nucleotides matching TRBD1. Germline assignment: CDR1 SGHTA and CDR2 FQGNSA. J gave up 10 bases and V 1 base, and 10 bases lay outside the gene matches. The CDR3 runs to 15 residues.

The CDR3 region is CSARGQYSNQPQHF. In DNA form, the CDR3 reads TGCAGTGCTAGGGGACAGTATAGCAATCAGCCCCAGCATTTT. V gene TRBV20-1 combines with J gene TRBJ1-5; 7 nucleotides match TRBD1. Looked up from germline, CDR1 is DFQATT and CDR2 is SNEGSKA (reference sequence). CDR3 length equals 14 residues. Losses at the gene ends were 3 bases for V and 0 bases for J; bases not matched to a gene: 2.

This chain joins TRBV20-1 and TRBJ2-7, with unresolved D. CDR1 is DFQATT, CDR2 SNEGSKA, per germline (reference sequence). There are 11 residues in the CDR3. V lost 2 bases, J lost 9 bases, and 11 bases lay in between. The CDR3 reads CSARLATVQYF. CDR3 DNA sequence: TGCAGTGCTAGATTAGCTACGGTGCAGTACTTC.

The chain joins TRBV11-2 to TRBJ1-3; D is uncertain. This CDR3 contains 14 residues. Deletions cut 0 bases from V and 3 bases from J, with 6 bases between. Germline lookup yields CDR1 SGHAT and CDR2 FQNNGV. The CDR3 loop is CASSLEIRGNTIYF. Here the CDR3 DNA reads TGTGCCAGCAGCTTAGAAATCCGTGGAAACACCATATATTTT.